These 22 T cell receptor beta chains were all obtained from the same sample, sequenced in a study of technical replicates of blood from several donors. Only in-frame clones appear in the TCRdb table, and some are missing; sequencing was by immunoSEQ multiplex PCR. The profile shows 62,000 or so clones, about 87% of them singletons. Sequencing input: PBMCs. The source of these receptors is a human donor in good health. Some clones in this sample may be carry-over from other donors' samples.

This chain links TRBV6-1 with TRBJ1-6, with 9 bases aligning to TRBD1. Germline V lookup: CDR1 MNHNS, CDR2 SASEGT. The CDR3 is 16 residues long. V shed 3 bases, J shed 6 bases, and the junction held 6 bases outside the gene matches. The CDR3 reads CASSDHGQGSNSPLHF. The CDR3, as DNA: TGTGCCAGCAGTGACCATGGACAGGGGAGTAATTCACCCCTCCACTTT.

The V gene is TRBV7-8, the J gene TRBJ1-1; the D is unclear. The CDR3 covers 14 residues. V lost 6 bases, J lost 2 bases, and 13 bases lay in between. Germline assignment: CDR1 SGHVS and CDR2 FQNEAQ. CDR3 nucleotides: TGTGCCAGCAGTTTTATAAACAGAAACACTGAAGCTTTCTTT. Its protein is CASSFINRNTEAFF.

The V and J genes are TRBV7-2 and TRBJ2-5, with unresolved D. Germline lookup yields CDR1 SGHTA and CDR2 FQGNSA. V gave up 5 bases and J gave up 2 bases, with 9 bases separating them. The CDR3 covers 13 residues. Here the CDR3 reads CASSPRSQETQYF. In DNA form, the CDR3 reads TGTGCCAGCAGCCCACGGTCACAAGAGACCCAGTACTTC. The full variable domain, rest sourced from reference TRBV7-2 and TRBJ2-5, is GAGVSQSPSNKVTEKGKDVELRCDPISGHTALYWYRQSLGQGLEFLIYFQGNSAPDKSGLPSDRFSAERTGGSVSTLTIQRTQQEDSAVYLCASSPRSQETQYFGPGTRLLVL.

J is TRBJ2-7 and V is TRBV4-1; no clear D gene. Germline V gene data show CDR1 as MGHRA and CDR2 as YSYEKL. Trimming took off 1 base at V and 0 bases at J, with 10 bases between the two ends. The CDR3 totals 15 residues. CDR3 in amino acids: CASSQAVGSSYEQYF. Written as DNA, the CDR3 is TGCGCCAGCAGCCAAGCGGTGGGCAGCTCCTACGAGCAGTACTTC.

V is TRBV30 and J is TRBJ2-1; 9 positions match TRBD2. After removal of 3 bases from V and 10 bases from J, the junction contained 10 bases not matched to a gene. This CDR3 is built from 14 residues. The germline V gene has CDR1 GTSNPN and CDR2 SVGIG (reference sequence). CDR3 residues: CAWRTAGGSREQFF. The CDR3, as DNA: TGTGCCTGGAGAACAGCGGGAGGTTCCAGGGAGCAGTTCTTC.

A single count supports this clone. The rearrangement links TRBV6-6 to TRBJ2-5; TRBD2 agrees at 7 bases. J was trimmed by 1 base and V by 0 bases; bases with no gene match: 5. In germline, CDR1 is MNHNY, CDR2 SVGAGI (reference sequence). This CDR3 spans 16 amino acids. The CDR3 loop reads CASSYSSSGVQETQYF. The CDR3 DNA follows: TGTGCCAGCAGTTACTCTTCTAGCGGAGTCCAAGAGACCCAGTACTTC.

The CDR3 loop reads CASSPPDRAEAFF. The DNA of the CDR3 is TGTGCCAGTAGTCCCCCGGACAGAGCTGAAGCTTTCTTT. This rearrangement joins TRBV19 to TRBJ1-1; perhaps TRBD1 as D (6 bases). V lost 5 bases and J lost 6, with 13 bases in between. CDR1 is LNHDA, CDR2 SQIVND, per germline (reference sequence). The CDR3 sequence is 13 residues long.

V usage is TRBV2 and J usage is TRBJ1-2, with TRBD1 matching 7 bases. Germline CDR1 SNHLY, CDR2 FYNNEI. The CDR3 totals 16 residues. V lost 1 base, J lost 4 bases, and 9 bases stayed unmatched. CDR3 loop: CASSEGRGREFYGYTF. The CDR3, as DNA: TGTGCCAGCAGTGAAGGGAGGGGGCGCGAATTCTATGGCTACACCTTC.

CDR3 sequence reads: CASSSSPRRGYTF. DNA of the CDR3: TGTGCCAGCAGTTCCTCTCCCCGCCGGGGCTACACCTTC. The rearrangement joins TRBV27 to TRBJ1-2; no clear D. V was clipped by 4 bases and J by 8 bases, with 14 bases between them. CDR1 is MNHEY and CDR2 is SMNVEV in the germline V gene (reference sequence). The CDR3 consists of 13 residues.

V gene TRBV9 combines with J gene TRBJ2-3; 7 nucleotides line up with TRBD2. Trimming took 5 bases from V and 3 from J; bases not matched to a gene: 9. The CDR3 loop spans 15 amino acids. Germline V CDR1 and CDR2: SGDLS, YYNGEE. The CDR3 is CASSPTSETTDTQYF. CDR3 sequence (DNA): TGTGCCAGCAGTCCAACTAGCGAAACAACAGATACGCAGTATTTT.

The chain couples TRBV6-5 to TRBJ1-1, with unresolved D. V lost 6 bases and J lost 0, with 8 bases in between. The CDR3 is 13 amino acids. Looked up from germline, CDR1 is MNHEY and CDR2 is SVGAGI. The CDR3 sequence is CASRTGMNTEAFF. Here the CDR3 DNA reads TGTGCCAGCAGAACGGGGATGAACACTGAAGCTTTCTTT.

The V and J genes are TRBV7-2 and TRBJ2-2; 7 nucleotides align to TRBD2. V lost 8 bases to trimming and J lost 6 bases; unmatched junction nucleotides: 6. Per germline, CDR1 SGHTA and CDR2 FQGNSA. CDR3 length: 13 residues. This chain's CDR3 is CASRVGGAGELFF. The CDR3 coding sequence is TGTGCCAGCCGCGTGGGAGGGGCCGGGGAGCTGTTTTTT. The full variable domain, completed using reference TRBV7-2 and TRBJ2-2, is GAGVSQSPSNKVTEKGKDVELRCDPISGHTALYWYRQSLGQGLEFLIYFQGNSAPDKSGLPSDRFSAERTGGSVSTLTIQRTQQEDSAVYLCASRVGGAGELFFGEGSRLTVL.

This clone was observed once. The chain combines TRBV10-3 with TRBJ2-7; 9 nucleotides agree with TRBD2. Germline V gene data show CDR1 as ENHRY and CDR2 as SYGVKD. V shed 7 bases, J shed 7 bases, and the junction held 11 bases outside the gene matches. This CDR3 region has 14 residues. The CDR3 here is CAIIIAGGPWEQYF. DNA for the CDR3: TGTGCCATCATAATTGCGGGAGGGCCCTGGGAGCAGTACTTC.

The chain joins TRBV30 to TRBJ2-3, with D uncertain. The CDR3 sequence is 12 residues long. Trimming left V 4 bases short and J 4 bases short, with 9 bases between. Looked up from germline, CDR1 is GTSNPN and CDR2 is SVGIG (reference sequence). Here the CDR3 DNA reads TGTGCCTGGACCAACAAAGCAGATACGCAGTATTTT. Amino acids: CAWTNKADTQYF.

The chain couples TRBV19 to TRBJ2-7; 8 bases are a match to TRBD1. V shed 5 bases, J shed 1 base, and the junction held 10 bases outside the gene matches. The CDR3 spans 16 residues. The germline V gene has CDR1 LNHDA and CDR2 SQIVND (reference sequence). CDR3 amino acids: CASSFAGTGASYEQYF. The CDR3 DNA is TGTGCCAGTAGTTTCGCGGGGACAGGAGCTTCCTACGAGCAGTACTTC.

This chain connects TRBV18 to TRBJ2-7; D may be TRBD1 (5 bases). The germline gives CDR1 KGHSH, CDR2 LQKENI. The CDR3 has 12 amino acids. V gave up 6 bases and J gave up 3 bases, with 9 bases separating them. In DNA, the CDR3 is TGTGCCAGCTCGCAGGGTCTCTACGAGCAGTACTTC. Its protein is CASSQGLYEQYF.

The CDR3 DNA reads as TGTGCCAGCAGTGACCCCGGGACTGGAGCCTACGAGCAGTACTTC. This gives the protein CASSDPGTGAYEQYF. The rearrangement links TRBV6-1 to TRBJ2-7; weak D call: TRBD2 (6 bases). Germline CDR1 and CDR2: MNHNS and SASEGT. The CDR3 extends over 15 amino acids. V was cut by 3 bases and J by 2 bases, with 14 bases left in between.

V and J are TRBV4-3 and TRBJ2-5, with 8 bases that match TRBD2. This CDR3 has 13 amino acids. Germline V gene sequence: CDR1 LGHNA, CDR2 YSLEER. V lost 4 bases and J lost 10; bases outside the gene matches: 8. Here the CDR3 DNA reads TGCGCCAGCAGCCCCCGGGAGGGGAGGGACCAGTACTTC. Translating gives CASSPREGRDQYF.

A single count supports this clone. The chain uses TRBV28 and TRBJ2-7; possibly TRBD2 for D (6 bases). The V gene's germline CDR1 is MDHEN and CDR2 SYDVKM. The ends were cut back, 8 bases at V and 2 bases at J, with 13 bases in the middle. There are 13 residues in the CDR3. The DNA for the CDR3 is TGTGCCAGCTCCGGGACTCCAACCTACGAGCAGTACTTC. Translated, it gives CASSGTPTYEQYF.

The chain uses TRBV13 and TRBJ2-1; TRBD2 is a possible D gene (6 bases). CDR3 length: 14 amino acids. Germline V gene data show CDR1 as PRHDT and CDR2 as FYEKMQ (reference sequence). V was cut by 0 bases and J by 12 bases, with 15 bases left in between. The CDR3 sequence: CASSLGGGLAWQFF. The CDR3 coding sequence is TGTGCCAGCAGCTTAGGTGGTGGGCTAGCGTGGCAGTTCTTC.

The rearrangement joins TRBV5-6 to TRBJ2-4; D gene unclear. The germline gives CDR1 SGHDT, CDR2 YYEEEE. CDR3 length: 11 amino acids. V lost 1 base, J lost 8 bases, and 4 bases lay in between. The CDR3 nucleotides are TGTGCCAGCAGCTTGTCTCACATTCAGTACTTC. Translating it yields CASSLSHIQYF.

The chain has TRBV12-5 and TRBJ1-1; 8 bases fit TRBD1. The CDR3 loop spans 14 amino acids. The junction had 7 bases not matched to a gene; V was cut back by 7 bases and J by 3 bases. Germline CDR1 LGHNT, CDR2 FRNRAP. The CDR3 protein is CASATTGVYTEAFF. The CDR3 nucleotides read TGTGCTAGTGCTACGACAGGGGTTTACACTGAAGCTTTCTTT.